The 14 T cell receptor beta chains listed next were all sequenced from one sample in a study of human T cells and chemical hapten exposure. TCRdb reprocessed the RACE reads with MiXCR, giving one entry per CDR3 protein. In the table there are over 30,000 distinct CDR3 sequences, over 7.5% of which are singletons. The time point here: patch test 3, about 24 weeks after DPC sensitization. Indicated treatment: therapeutic diphenylcyclopropenone sensitization with weekly scalp DPC. The authors extracted total RNA from unfractionated whole blood. Sequencing used whole blood, obtained in connection with sensitization to the hapten diphenylcyclopropenone (DPC). Receptors were obtained from a man aged 50-59 years with alopecia areata. Some clones in this sample may be carry-over from other donors' samples.

J is TRBJ2-3 and V is TRBV7-2, with TRBD2 identical over 9 bases. The CDR3 is 17 amino acids. The trim removed 5 bases at V and 5 bases at J, leaving 14 bases unmatched. Germline V lookup: CDR1 SGHTA, CDR2 FQGNSA. The CDR3 sequence is CASSVGTSLRTGDTQYF. DNA for the CDR3: TGTGCCAGCAGCGTTGGGACTAGCCTACGCACAGGAGATACGCAGTATTTT.

The V call is TRBV6-5, the J call TRBJ2-3; D may be TRBD2 (5 bases). The CDR3 has 13 amino acids. Germline loops: CDR1 MNHEY, CDR2 SVGAGI. Trimming removed 4 bases at V and 7 bases at J, with 12 bases between. In DNA form, the CDR3 reads TGTGCCAGCAGTTTCCCTTCTAGCTATACGCAGTATTTT. This gives the protein CASSFPSSYTQYF.

At least ten counts were recorded for this clonotype. This chain uses TRBV29-1 with TRBJ2-3, with D tentatively TRBD2 (6 bases). V was cut by 4 bases and J by 7 bases, with 15 bases left in between. This CDR3 spans 13 amino acids. Germline lookup yields CDR1 SQVTM and CDR2 ANQGSEA. The CDR3 region is CSVGTGRGNTQYF. The CDR3 DNA reads as TGCAGCGTTGGAACCGGGCGCGGGAATACGCAGTATTTT.

The chain uses TRBV20-1 and TRBJ2-5; weak D call: TRBD2 (6 bases). Germline CDR1 and CDR2: DFQATT and SNEGSKA (reference sequence). V lost 1 base and J lost 3, with 12 bases in between. This CDR3 region has 14 residues. CDR3 in amino acids: CSARAGTSKETQYF. CDR3 nucleotides: TGCAGTGCTAGAGCCGGGACTTCGAAAGAGACCCAGTACTTC.

The table lists this clonotype with many counts. The rearrangement joins TRBV12-3 or TRBV12-4 to TRBJ2-7; D unclear. V was clipped by 3 bases and J by 0 bases, with 21 bases between them. This CDR3 spans 18 amino acids. The CDR3 sequence is CASSFSSMVGPSSYEQYF. CDR3 DNA sequence: TGTGCCAGCAGTTTTTCCTCTATGGTCGGGCCAAGCTCCTACGAGCAGTACTTC.

This clonotype was recorded many times. This chain uses TRBV29-1 with TRBJ1-5; D gene uncertain. The CDR3 consists of 12 residues. The germline gives CDR1 SQVTM, CDR2 ANQGSEA. The V end lost 7 bases, the J end lost 6 bases, and 13 bases lay between the germline ends. CDR3 sequence (DNA): TGCAGCGCCGTTGTGGGAGGTCAGCCCCAGCATTTT. Translated, it gives CSAVVGGQPQHF.

Many counts were recorded for this clonotype. The J gene is TRBJ2-7, the V gene TRBV7-2; maybe TRBD2 (5 bases). The CDR3 spans 14 residues. V lost 5 bases, J lost 2 bases, and 13 bases lay in between. Germline V CDR1 and CDR2: SGHTA, FQGNSA. The DNA of the CDR3 is TGTGCCAGCAGCCCACCGGGCGGGCCCTACGAGCAGTACTTC. It translates to CASSPPGGPYEQYF.

The chain combines TRBV27 with TRBJ1-3, with 7 bases aligning to TRBD1. J lost 2 bases, V lost 6 bases, and 1 base had no gene match. There are 13 residues in the CDR3. Germline loops: CDR1 MNHEY, CDR2 SMNVEV (reference sequence). The CDR3 DNA reads TGTGCCAGCAGGCAGGGGGCTGGAAACACCATATATTTT. Protein: CASRQGAGNTIYF.

The gene calls are TRBV4-1 and TRBJ2-5; 9 bases are a match to TRBD2. The ends lost 2 bases at V and 5 bases at J; junction bases unmatched: 24. This CDR3 contains 21 residues. The germline V gene encodes CDR1 MGHRA and CDR2 YSYEKL. Here the CDR3 reads CASSQRSARGLLAGPGETQYF. The CDR3 nucleotides read TGCGCCAGCAGCCAACGCTCCGCCAGGGGCTTACTAGCGGGCCCGGGGGAGACCCAGTACTTC.

This clonotype was seen only a few times. The chain combines TRBV24-1 with TRBJ2-1; 12 positions agree with TRBD2. With 2 bases clipped from V and 6 bases from J, the junction kept 4 bases outside the gene matches. The germline CDR1 and CDR2 sequences are KGHDR and SFDVKD. This CDR3 is built from 16 residues. CDR3 in amino acids: CATSDSVLAGGNEQFF. The CDR3 nucleotides read TGTGCCACCAGTGATTCTGTACTAGCGGGAGGCAATGAGCAGTTCTTC.

This clonotype was counted between two and nine times. This chain uses TRBV21-1 with TRBJ2-1; the D call in the table, TRBD2, was not verified against the DNA. TRBV21-1 is designated a pseudogene. This CDR3 is built from 18 residues. This chain's CDR3 is CASSKGGLALSSYNEQFF. The CDR3 coding sequence is TGTGCCAGCAGCAAAGGGGGACTAGCGTTGAGCTCCTACAATGAGCAGTTCTTC.

V gene TRBV10-3 combines with J gene TRBJ1-2, with TRBD1 as a possible D gene (5 bases). The CDR3 contains 14 residues. Germline assignment: CDR1 ENHRY and CDR2 SYGVKD. Trimming pared 8 bases from V and 4 bases from J, leaving 17 bases between. CDR3 residues: CAIGGVTDLYGYTF. The CDR3 bases are TGTGCCATCGGGGGGGTGACAGATCTCTATGGCTACACCTTC.

This clonotype was seen only a few times. The chain is built from TRBV20-1 and TRBJ2-2; the D call may be TRBD1 or TRBD2 (5 bases each). This CDR3 region has 12 residues. Trimming took 4 bases from V and 5 from J, leaving 8 bases between them. CDR1 and CDR2 (germline): DFQATT, SNEGSKA (reference sequence). CDR3 amino acids: CSATWGTGELFF. The CDR3 region has the DNA TGCAGTGCTACATGGGGGACCGGGGAGCTGTTTTTT.

In this sample, this clonotype turned up many times. J is TRBJ1-6 and V is TRBV20-1; 9 bases line up with TRBD1. V lost 5 bases, J lost 9 bases, and 5 bases stayed unmatched. The CDR3 sequence is 13 residues long. Germline V gene lookup returns CDR1 DFQATT and CDR2 SNEGSKA (reference sequence). CDR3 loop: CSAVQGAVSPLHF. In nucleotides, the CDR3 is TGCAGTGCTGTACAGGGGGCAGTTTCACCCCTCCACTTT.